This T cell receptor beta chain is from a study of CD8 T cells in ankylosing spondylitis. The V and J ends lost 4 bases and 9 bases, in that order; junction bases with no gene match: 5. The germline V gene has CDR1 LGHNA and CDR2 YNFKEQ. The CDR3 spans 15 residues. Many counts were recorded for this clonotype. A single record per CDR3 protein comes from TCRdb applying MiXCR to the 5' RACE reads. The sample shows 130,000 or so distinct CDR3 sequences, 6% to 8.5% of them seen only once. The specimen sequenced was blood, either unsorted or a sorted T cell fraction (not recorded which). This receptor was taken from a male donor with ankylosing spondylitis or in good health (not recorded which). The rearrangement links TRBV4-2 to TRBJ2-1; 14 bases match TRBD2. The CDR3, as DNA: TGTGCCAGCAGCCCGACTAGCGGGGGGGATCGTGAGCAGTTCTTC. It is translated as CASSPTSGGDREQFF.